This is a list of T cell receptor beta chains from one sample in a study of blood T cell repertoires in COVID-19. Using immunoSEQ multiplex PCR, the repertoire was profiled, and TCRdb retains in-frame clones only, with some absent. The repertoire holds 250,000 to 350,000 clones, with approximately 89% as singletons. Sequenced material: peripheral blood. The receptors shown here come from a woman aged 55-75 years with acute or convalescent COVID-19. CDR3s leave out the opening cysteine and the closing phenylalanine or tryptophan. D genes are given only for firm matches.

VSGGAGSEKTEAF	.	TRBV7-9	TRBJ1-1
ASSRGRTGELF	.	TRBV6-4	TRBJ2-2
SVRDSGANVLT	.	TRBV29-1	TRBJ2-6
ASSWGGRTDTQY	.	TRBV9	TRBJ2-3
ASSLMGGGTEAF	.	TRBV5-6	TRBJ1-1
ATSSGTQAPLH	.	TRBV15	TRBJ1-6
ASSLVGRTEGGNTIY	.	TRBV5-6	TRBJ1-3
ASSLTWGQGEKLF	.	TRBV9	TRBJ1-4
ASSPYLSGTAYEQY	TRBD1	TRBV19	TRBJ2-7
ASSDEGARSNEKLF	TRBD1	TRBV2	TRBJ1-4
ASSQLAGGIGDEQF	TRBD2	TRBV7-7	TRBJ2-1
ASSQGAQVGNQPQH	.	TRBV3-1/TRBV3-2	TRBJ1-5
AWSRLAGEQF	TRBD2	TRBV30	TRBJ2-1
ASSLTGTGAYEQY	TRBD1	TRBV28	TRBJ2-7
ASRMDRGNTDTQY	.	TRBV28	TRBJ2-3
ASSDGGASGSTEAF	.	TRBV2	TRBJ1-1
ASRPGQNSPLH	TRBD1	TRBV12-3/TRBV12-4	TRBJ1-6
ASSLTYTDTQY	.	TRBV27	TRBJ2-3
ASSRSTGWGNTEAF	.	TRBV28	TRBJ1-1
ASSLAGTANYEQY	TRBD1	TRBV7-6	TRBJ2-7
AWSVNSYEQY	.	TRBV30	TRBJ2-7
ASISGRLRPNEQF	TRBD2	TRBV2	TRBJ2-1
ASSRSGTASEKLF	TRBD1	TRBV7-2	TRBJ1-4
ASAGQGDQPQH	TRBD1	TRBV19	TRBJ1-5
ASSIGTGVEKLF	TRBD1	TRBV19	TRBJ1-4
ASSGWDSGTYEQY	.	TRBV7-9	TRBJ2-7